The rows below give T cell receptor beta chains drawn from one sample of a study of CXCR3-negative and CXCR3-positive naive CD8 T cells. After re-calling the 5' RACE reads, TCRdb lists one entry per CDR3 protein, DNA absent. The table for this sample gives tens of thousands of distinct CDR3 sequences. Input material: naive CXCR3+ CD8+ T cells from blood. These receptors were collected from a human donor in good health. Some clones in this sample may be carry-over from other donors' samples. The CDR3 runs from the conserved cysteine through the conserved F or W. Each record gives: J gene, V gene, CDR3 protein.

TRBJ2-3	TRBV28	CASNGGADTQYF
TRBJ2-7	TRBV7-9	CASSRNRGLLSYEQYF
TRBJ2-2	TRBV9	CASSFGDTGELFF
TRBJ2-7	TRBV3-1	CASSQGSTPIYEQYF
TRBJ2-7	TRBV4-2	CASSQAPAGPYEQYF
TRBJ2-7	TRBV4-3	CASSAGQARYEQYF
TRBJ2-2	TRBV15	CATKRGFTGELFF
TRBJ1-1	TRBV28	CACKTGWWTEAFF
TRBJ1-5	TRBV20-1	CSARVLDGQGHNQPQHF
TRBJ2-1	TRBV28	CASSRDRVINEQFF
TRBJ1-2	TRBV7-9	CASSLGTFGDYGYTF